The clone carrying this T cell receptor (beta chain) was picked up many times. No antigen is known for it. The data derive from a study of blood T cells in healthy people across ages. Study-level results: It was the long-lived donors that had more naive CD4+ cells and higher diversity than aged donors.

All donors came from Russia, were Caucasian and healthy, and spanned ages roughly 6 to 95. Through a sample-barcoded 5' primer and a J-beta primer mix, a second PCR was run for roughly 7 to 12 cycles. Sequencing yielded, for each sample, at least 3 million paired-end reads carrying CDR3. TCRdb ran MiXCR on the 5' RACE reads and lists one entry per CDR3 protein. The sample shows 590,000 or so distinct CDR3 sequences, about 30% of them seen only once. Trimming removed 6 bases at V and 3 bases at J, with 19 bases between. CDR1 is MGHRA and CDR2 is YSYEKL in the germline V gene. The CDR3 is 16 amino acids.

Sequencing was performed on blood. The J gene is TRBJ2-3, the V gene TRBV4-1; D uncertain. The TCR sequence derives from a woman older than 75 in good health. The chain's CDR3 is CASRALGLIGTDTQYF. The CDR3 bases are TGCGCCAGCAGAGCCTTAGGCCTGATTGGGACAGATACGCAGTATTTT.